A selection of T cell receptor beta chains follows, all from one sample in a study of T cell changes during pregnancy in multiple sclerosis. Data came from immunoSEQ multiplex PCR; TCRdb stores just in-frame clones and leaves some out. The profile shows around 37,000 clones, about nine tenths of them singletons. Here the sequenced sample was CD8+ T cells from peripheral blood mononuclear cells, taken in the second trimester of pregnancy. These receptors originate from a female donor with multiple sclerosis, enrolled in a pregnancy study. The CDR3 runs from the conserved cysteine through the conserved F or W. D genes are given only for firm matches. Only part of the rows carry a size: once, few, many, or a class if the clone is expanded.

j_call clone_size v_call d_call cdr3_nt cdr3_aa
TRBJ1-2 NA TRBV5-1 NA TGCGCCAGCAGCCTCGACAGTAGTTTCTTCTATGGCTACACCTTC CASSLDSSFFYGYTF
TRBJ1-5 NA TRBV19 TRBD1 TGTGCCAGCCTTCCCTGGGACAGGTCCAATCAGCCCCAGCATTTT CASLPWDRSNQPQHF
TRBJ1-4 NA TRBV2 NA TGTGCCAGCAGAAACGCAGGACATGGGGAAGAGGAAAAACTGTTTTTT CASRNAGHGEEEKLFF
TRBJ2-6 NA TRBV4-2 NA TGTGCCAGCAGCCACCCCTCAAACCCACAGGGACCTGGGGCCAACGTCCTGACTTTC CASSHPSNPQGPGANVLTF
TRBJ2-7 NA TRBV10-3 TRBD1 TGTGCCATCAGGAAGGGACAGGGAGAGCAGTACTTC CAIRKGQGEQYF
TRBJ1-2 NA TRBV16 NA TGTGCCAGCAGCCCTTCCCCGGGGAACTATGGCTACACCTTC CASSPSPGNYGYTF
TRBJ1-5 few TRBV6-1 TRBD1 TGTGCCAGCAGTGAAGCGAGTTCAGGGGGTCAGCCCCAGCATTTT CASSEASSGGQPQHF
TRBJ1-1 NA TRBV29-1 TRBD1 TGCAGCGTGGGGACAGGGGCAACTGAAGCTTTCTTT CSVGTGATEAFF
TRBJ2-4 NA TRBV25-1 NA TGTGCCAGTGAGGACACGGCCCAAGGGGTAGCCAAAAACATTCAGTACTTC CASEDTAQGVAKNIQYF
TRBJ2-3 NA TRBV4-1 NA TGCGCCAGCAGCCAAGTGTCAGGGCCAGACCCATCAAGCACAGATACGCAGTATTTT CASSQVSGPDPSSTDTQYF
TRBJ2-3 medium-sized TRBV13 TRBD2 TGTGCCAGCAGCTTACCAGGCAGCGGGAGCCCAGATACGCAGTATTTT CASSLPGSGSPDTQYF
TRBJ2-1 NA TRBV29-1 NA TGCAGCGTCGCCCCTATTGGGCGATACGAGCAGTTCTTC CSVAPIGRYEQFF
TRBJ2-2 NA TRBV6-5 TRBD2 TGTGCCAGCAGTTATACGGGGGGAACGACCGGGGAGCTGTTTTTT CASSYTGGTTGELFF
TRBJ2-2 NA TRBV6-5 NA TGTGCCAGCAGCCCCAGTCCGGGGGCCGGGGAGCTGTTTTTT CASSPSPGAGELFF
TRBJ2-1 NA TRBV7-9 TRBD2 TGTGCCAGCAGCCCTACTAGCGGGGGGCAACACAATGAGCAGTTCTTC CASSPTSGGQHNEQFF
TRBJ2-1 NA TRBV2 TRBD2 TGTGCCAGCAGTGAGATAGCGGGAGGGGCCTACAATGAGCAGTTCTTC CASSEIAGGAYNEQFF
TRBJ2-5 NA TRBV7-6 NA TGTGCCAGCAGCTTAAAGGGTCCTCTAGCATCGATACAAGAGACCCAGTACTTC CASSLKGPLASIQETQYF
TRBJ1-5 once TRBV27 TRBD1 TGTGCCAGCAGTCCTACCCCAGACAGGGTGGATCAGCCCCAGCATTTT CASSPTPDRVDQPQHF
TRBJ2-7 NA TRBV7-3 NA TGTGCCAGCAGTTCTACAGACTCCTACGAGCAGTACTTC CASSSTDSYEQYF
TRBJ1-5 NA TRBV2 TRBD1 TGTGCCAGCAGTTCACAGGGGGTGGAGGATCAGCCCCAGCATTTT CASSSQGVEDQPQHF
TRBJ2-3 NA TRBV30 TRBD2 TGTGCCTTGGCGGGAGATCTGGACACAGATACGCAGTATTTT CALAGDLDTDTQYF
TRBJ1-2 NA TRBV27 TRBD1 TGTGCCAGCAGTTTTAGGGGTCAGGGGGCTTTAGCTAACTATGGCTACACCTTC CASSFRGQGALANYGYTF
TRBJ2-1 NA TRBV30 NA TGTGCCTGGAGTGTTGGGGGCCCGGGGGAGCAGTTCTTC CAWSVGGPGEQFF
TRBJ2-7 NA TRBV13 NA TGTGCCAGCAGCTTAGAGCAGGCCTACGAGCAGTACTTC CASSLEQAYEQYF
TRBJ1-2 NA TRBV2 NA TGTGCCAGCACCGATAGTCCAAACGTCTATGGCTACACCTTC CASTDSPNVYGYTF
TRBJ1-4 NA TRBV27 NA TGTGCCAGCAGTTTGGGGAGATGGGGTAATGAAAAACTGTTTTTT CASSLGRWGNEKLFF
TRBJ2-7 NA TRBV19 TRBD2 TGTGCCAGTAGTGCTAGCGGGATTTACGAGCAGTACTTC CASSASGIYEQYF
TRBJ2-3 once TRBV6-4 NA TGTGCCAGCAGTTTCGACGGGGGCACAGATACGCAGTATTTT CASSFDGGTDTQYF